Below are 14 T cell receptor beta chains sequenced from a single sample in a study of T-cell reconstitution after alpha-beta-depleted transplantation in children. TCRbeta library construction was performed incorporating unique molecular identifiers. Each CDR3 protein gets one entry after TCRdb re-called the PCR reads with MiXCR. The sample contains approximately 980,000 distinct CDR3 sequences, about 26% of which appear only once. The input for sequencing was PBMCs, mostly from graft donor cells, taken 360 days after TCRalphabeta/CD19-depleted stem cell transplant. These receptors were obtained from a boy under three years old who had a stem cell transplant for SCID, so the T cells may come from the graft donor.

This clonotype showed up many times. The rearrangement uses TRBV15 and TRBJ1-5, with D uncertain. With 0 bases removed from V and 6 bases from J, the gap between germline ends came to 9 bases. The CDR3 spans 14 residues. Per the germline V gene, CDR1 is LNHNV and CDR2 is YYDKDF (reference sequence). This CDR3 reads CATSRDRLGQPQHF. DNA for the CDR3: TGTGCCACCAGCAGAGATCGGTTAGGTCAGCCCCAGCATTTT.

The V call is TRBV12-3 or TRBV12-4, the J call TRBJ2-5; D might be TRBD1 or TRBD2, each matching 6 bases. The length of the CDR3 is 14 residues. V was shortened by 6 bases and J by 7 bases, with 18 bases between the two germline ends. CDR3 sequence (DNA): TGTGCCAGCAGCCCTGGGGGGCGAGGAGGGACCCAGTACTTC. Amino acid sequence: CASSPGGRGGTQYF.

The CDR3 loop is CASTLRGGAYNEQFF. CDR3 DNA sequence: TGTGCCAGCACCCTTAGGGGGGGGGCATACAATGAGCAGTTCTTC. The V gene is TRBV27, the J gene TRBJ2-1, with D possibly being TRBD2 (7 bases). This CDR3 is 15 amino acids long. In germline, CDR1 is MNHEY, CDR2 SMNVEV (reference sequence). V was pared by 7 bases and J by 4 bases, with 17 bases between.

This clonotype was counted many times. The rearrangement joins TRBV4-1 to TRBJ2-3, with D unclear. The ends were cut back, 1 base at V and 3 bases at J, with 8 bases in the middle. The CDR3 runs to 14 residues. From germline, CDR1 is MGHRA and CDR2 YSYEKL. The DNA for the CDR3 is TGCGCCAGCAGCCAAGCGCCCAGTACAGATACGCAGTATTTT. Translating gives CASSQAPSTDTQYF.

This clonotype has just a few counts. V and J are TRBV5-5 and TRBJ2-3; 8 bases fit TRBD2. CDR1 SGHKS and CDR2 YYEKEE come from the germline V gene (reference sequence). The CDR3 covers 17 residues. With V trimmed by 2 bases and J by 2 bases, 10 bases remained unmatched. The CDR3 is CASSLSVIAGFTDTQYF. The CDR3 bases are TGTGCCAGCAGCTTATCTGTGATAGCGGGGTTCACAGATACGCAGTATTTT.

The chain recombines TRBV5-6 with TRBJ2-1; 16 nucleotides align to TRBD2. Germline CDR1 is SGHDT and CDR2 is YYEEEE. This CDR3 has 19 amino acids. V trimming: 5 bases; J trimming: 0 bases; junction bases outside the gene matches: 8. The CDR3 loop reads CASSQPGLAGGSSYNEQFF. In DNA form, the CDR3 reads TGTGCCAGCAGTCAACCGGGACTAGCGGGGGGGAGCTCCTACAATGAGCAGTTCTTC. Variable domain in full (rest from reference TRBV5-6 and TRBJ2-1): DAGVTQSPTHLIKTRGQQVTLRCSPKSGHDTVSWYQQALGQGPQFIFQYYEEEERQRGNFPDRFSGHQFPNYSSELNVNALLLGDSALYLCASSQPGLAGGSSYNEQFFGPGTRLTVL.

This clonotype was counted between two and nine times. This chain connects TRBV4-1 to TRBJ2-3; the match to TRBD2 covers 7 bases. In germline, CDR1 is MGHRA, CDR2 YSYEKL. With 0 bases clipped from V and 2 bases from J, the junction kept 8 bases outside the gene matches. The CDR3 loop spans 17 amino acids. The CDR3 DNA follows: TGCGCCAGCAGCCAAGACAACAGCGGGGTCCCCACAGATACGCAGTATTTT. Translated, it gives CASSQDNSGVPTDTQYF.

The genes are TRBV12-3 or TRBV12-4 and TRBJ2-7, with 7 bases that match TRBD1. The trim removed 5 bases at V and 3 bases at J, leaving 7 bases unmatched. CDR3 size: 14 residues. The CDR3 sequence: CASSTTGAHYEQYF. The CDR3 DNA reads TGTGCCAGCAGTACCACAGGGGCCCACTACGAGCAGTACTTC.

This clonotype was found a few times. V and J are TRBV5-1 and TRBJ1-1; D not resolved. The CDR3 loop spans 15 amino acids. V lost 0 bases to trimming and J lost 1 base, with 10 bases between them. CDR1 and CDR2 (germline): SGHRS, YFSETQ. CDR3 sequence (DNA): TGCGCCAGCAGCTTGGATCTTGGCAGGAACACTGAAGCTTTCTTT. This sequence encodes CASSLDLGRNTEAFF.

The sample holds a few counts of this clonotype. The chain joins TRBV5-1 to TRBJ2-7; no firm D call. Germline lookup yields CDR1 SGHRS and CDR2 YFSETQ. The V end was cut by 0 bases, the J end by 9 bases, with 16 bases between. This CDR3 comprises 14 residues. CDR3 loop: CASSLAGLRRSQYF. Here the CDR3 DNA reads TGCGCCAGCAGCTTGGCCGGCTTAAGGCGCTCGCAGTACTTC.

The chain couples TRBV30 to TRBJ2-7; D not resolved. The ends were cut back, 3 bases at V and 4 bases at J, with 16 bases in the middle. CDR3 length: 14 amino acids. Germline assignment: CDR1 GTSNPN and CDR2 SVGIG (reference sequence). CDR3 protein: CAWRGQANYYEQYF. The DNA for the CDR3 is TGTGCCTGGAGAGGGCAAGCAAATTATTACGAGCAGTACTTC.

The sample holds a few counts of this clonotype. The J gene is TRBJ2-2, the V gene TRBV20-1; 8 positions agree with TRBD1. After removal of 2 bases from V and 4 bases from J, the junction contained 3 bases not matched to a gene. CDR3 length: 14 amino acids. CDR1 and CDR2 from the germline V gene are DFQATT and SNEGSKA (reference sequence). Here the CDR3 reads CSARQGAITGELFF. The CDR3 DNA reads TGCAGTGCTAGACAGGGGGCAATCACCGGGGAGCTGTTTTTT.

The genes are TRBV12-3 or TRBV12-4 and TRBJ1-5; D is uncertain. V was trimmed by 3 bases and J by 11 bases, leaving 8 bases between them. The CDR3 loop spans 11 amino acids. CDR3: CASSLGEAQHF. DNA for the CDR3: TGTGCCAGCAGTTTGGGAGAAGCCCAGCATTTT.

This clonotype was picked up a small number of times. The rearrangement links TRBV2 to TRBJ2-7; D is unclear. The V end was cut by 8 bases, the J end by 0 bases, with 14 bases between. CDR3 size: 14 residues. Germline assignment: CDR1 SNHLY and CDR2 FYNNEI. The CDR3 region has the DNA TGTGCCAGCCGGATCTTAAGGAGCTCCTACGAGCAGTACTTC. Amino acid sequence: CASRILRSSYEQYF.